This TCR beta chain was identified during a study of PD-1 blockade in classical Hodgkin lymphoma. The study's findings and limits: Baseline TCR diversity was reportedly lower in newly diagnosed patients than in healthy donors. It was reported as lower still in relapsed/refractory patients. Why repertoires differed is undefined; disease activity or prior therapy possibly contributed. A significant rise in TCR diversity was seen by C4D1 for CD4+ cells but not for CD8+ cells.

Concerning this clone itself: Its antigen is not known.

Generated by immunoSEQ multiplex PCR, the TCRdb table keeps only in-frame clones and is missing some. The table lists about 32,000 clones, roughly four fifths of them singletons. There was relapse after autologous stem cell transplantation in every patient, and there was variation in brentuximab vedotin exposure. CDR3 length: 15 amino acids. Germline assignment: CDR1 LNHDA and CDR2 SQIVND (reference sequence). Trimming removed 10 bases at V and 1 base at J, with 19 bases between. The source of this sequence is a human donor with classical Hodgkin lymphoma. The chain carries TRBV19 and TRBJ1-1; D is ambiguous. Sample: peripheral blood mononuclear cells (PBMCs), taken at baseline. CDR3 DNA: TGTGCCATCGCGCCAGGCGGAGGATGGAACACTGAAGCTTTCTTT. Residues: CAIAPGGGWNTEAFF. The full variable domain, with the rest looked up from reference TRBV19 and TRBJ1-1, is DGGITQSPKYLFRKEGQNVTLSCEQNLNHDAMYWYRQDPGQGLRLIYYSQIVNDFQKGDIAEGYSVSREKKESFPLTVTSAQKNPTAFYLCAIAPGGGWNTEAFFGQGTRLTVV.